This record covers a single T cell receptor (beta chain). Antigen specificity is unknown. Treatment meaning: 10-day PBMC culture with coronavirus spike peptide pools or control peptides (ViraFEST assay). Germline V gives CDR1 SGHRS, CDR2 YFSETQ. The V gene end was trimmed by 4 bases and the J gene end by 2 bases; junction bases not matched to a gene: 12. The CDR3 covers 16 residues. Sequenced with the Oncomine TCR Beta short-read assay was DNA taken from cultured CD4+ T cells. It was cultured CD4+ T cells from which genomic DNA was extracted. Via MiXCR, TCRdb re-called the PCR reads, giving one row per CDR3 protein. The sample contains approximately 5,500 distinct CDR3 sequences, around 71% of which appear only once. This sample is part of a study of vaccination and CD4 T cells after COVID-19. Study-level background: Convalescent donors: six male, four female; seven Caucasian, two Asian, one multiracial, two Hispanic. Once diagnosed, patients had post-COVID samples drawn a median about 110 days later (range 35 to 161). Study conclusions and caveats: Looking at convalescent patients, 304 of their 307 vaccine-specific clones were spike mono-reactive.

The sequenced sample consisted of CD4+ T cells from blood, cultured in vitro. This sequence originates from a human donor who had recovered from COVID-19. The chain is built from TRBV5-1 and TRBJ2-7; 7 nucleotides align to TRBD1. CDR3 nucleotide sequence: TGCGCCAGCAGCCAGGGGGTGTACAGGTACCCCTACGAGCAGTACTTC. It specifies CASSQGVYRYPYEQYF.